What follows are 17 T cell receptor beta chains derived from one specimen sequenced in a study of CD8 T cells in ankylosing spondylitis. TCRdb processed the 5' RACE reads anew with MiXCR; each CDR3 protein has one entry. The sample shows 500,000 to 650,000 distinct CDR3 sequences, over 4% of them seen only once. Points from the study as a whole: Fewer than 10 highly homologous variants made up a TCR beta motif that seemed to typify ankylosing spondylitis blood.

Their target antigens are unknown. The sample taken for sequencing was blood, either unsorted or a sorted T cell fraction (not recorded which). These receptors were collected from a male donor with ankylosing spondylitis.

This clonotype came up many times. This CDR3 reads CSAKRNTYEQYF. CDR3 sequence (DNA): TGCAGTGCTAAGCGGAACACCTACGAGCAGTACTTC. V gene TRBV20-1 combines with J gene TRBJ2-7, with D maybe TRBD2 (5 bases). The CDR3 totals 12 residues. The V gene lost 4 bases and the J gene lost 2 bases, with 9 bases spanning the gap. From germline, CDR1 is DFQATT and CDR2 SNEGSKA (reference sequence).

This clonotype was picked up a small number of times. The chain employs TRBV20-1 and TRBJ1-5; the D gene is possibly TRBD1 (5 bases). The germline V gene encodes CDR1 DFQATT and CDR2 SNEGSKA (reference sequence). The V end was cut by 2 bases, the J end by 0 bases, with 17 bases between. The CDR3 spans 17 residues. In DNA, the CDR3 is TGCAGTGCTAGACCCGCAGGGATCACCTATAGCAATCAGCCCCAGCATTTT. Translation: CSARPAGITYSNQPQHF.

This clonotype was detected a few times. The chain joins TRBV11-1 to TRBJ2-2; D unresolved. Germline V CDR1 and CDR2: SGHAT, FQDESV (reference sequence). The CDR3 contains 16 residues. The germline V and J ends were trimmed by 1 base and 3 bases, with 12 bases remaining between them. In DNA form, the CDR3 reads TGTGCCAGCAGCTTAGAGACCCGGCTAGACACCGGGGAGCTGTTTTTT. Protein product: CASSLETRLDTGELFF.

This clonotype was found many times. The chain links TRBV20-1 to TRBJ2-2; 8 bases align to TRBD2. The CDR3 has 16 residues. Trimming took 0 bases from V and 2 from J; bases not matched to a gene: 5. Germline V CDR1 and CDR2: DFQATT, SNEGSKA (reference sequence). CDR3 in DNA: TGCAGTGCTAGAGATCCCAGCGGGGGCAACACCGGGGAGCTGTTTTTT. It specifies CSARDPSGGNTGELFF.

The CDR3 DNA is TGTGCCATCGGCCGGGGGACAGCGAGGGCTAATTCACCCCTCCACTTT. This gives the protein CAIGRGTARANSPLHF. The chain combines TRBV7-2 with TRBJ1-6, with TRBD1 matching over 7 bases. From germline, CDR1 is SGHTA and CDR2 FQGNSA. The CDR3 totals 16 residues. V dropped 10 bases and J dropped 6; count of bases not matched to a gene: 15.

This CDR3 is CAISEGWDREYF. The CDR3 bases are TGTGCCATCAGTGAGGGGTGGGACCGGGAGTATTTT. The V gene is TRBV10-3, the J gene TRBJ2-3; TRBD1 or TRBD2 may be the D gene (5 bases each). V gave up 2 bases and J gave up 13 bases, with 13 bases separating them. Germline CDR1 ENHRY, CDR2 SYGVKD. The CDR3 is made up of 12 amino acids.

At least ten counts were recorded for this clonotype. The chain joins TRBV29-1 to TRBJ1-2; no clear D. Trimming cost V 7 bases and J 2 bases, with 8 bases left between them. Germline CDR1 SQVTM, CDR2 ANQGSEA. CDR3 length: 11 amino acids. CDR3 amino acids: CSGGENYGYTF. CDR3 bases: TGCAGCGGCGGAGAAAACTATGGCTACACCTTC. Based on the CDR3 plus reference TRBV29-1 and TRBJ1-2, the full variable domain is SAVISQKPSRDICQRGTSLTIQCQVDSQVTMMFWYRQQPGQSLTLIATANQGSEATYESGFVIDKFPISRPNLTFSTLTVSNMSPEDSSIYLCSGGENYGYTFGSGTRLTVV.

This clonotype was counted at least ten times. This rearrangement joins TRBV7-2 to TRBJ2-1; TRBD2 matches 13 bases. The V and J ends lost 0 bases and 4 bases, in that order; junction bases with no gene match: 3. The germline CDR1 and CDR2 sequences are SGHTA and FQGNSA. This CDR3 region has 17 residues. CDR3 sequence reads: CASSLARTSGSYNEQFF. CDR3 sequence (DNA): TGTGCCAGCAGCTTAGCGAGGACTAGCGGGAGTTACAATGAGCAGTTCTTC.

This clonotype was seen ten or more times. This rearrangement joins TRBV5-1 to TRBJ2-7; D possibly matches TRBD1 or TRBD2 (6 bases each). Looked up from germline, CDR1 is SGHRS and CDR2 is YFSETQ. V was clipped by 6 bases and J by 3 bases, with 10 bases between them. The CDR3 consists of 12 residues. The CDR3 here is CASTGGNYEQYF. CDR3 nucleotide sequence: TGCGCCAGCACCGGGGGCAACTACGAGCAGTACTTC.

The rearrangement joins TRBV3-1 to TRBJ2-5, with D uncertain. V gave up 2 bases and J gave up 1 base, with 8 bases separating them. Per germline, CDR1 LGHDT and CDR2 YNNKEL (reference sequence). This CDR3 region has 14 residues. The CDR3 spells CASSQNSFQETQYF. The CDR3 DNA reads TGTGCCAGCAGCCAAAATAGCTTCCAAGAGACCCAGTACTTC.

V and J are TRBV12-3 or TRBV12-4 and TRBJ1-5; TRBD1 is a possible D gene (5 bases). Trimming removed 6 bases from V and 7 bases from J, with 13 bases in between. The CDR3 runs 13 residues. CDR3 nucleotides: TGTGCCAGCAGCCTGGGACTTATCCAGCCCCAGCATTTT. Residues: CASSLGLIQPQHF.

This clonotype came up many times. The chain recombines TRBV9 with TRBJ2-5; D gene uncertain. This CDR3 spans 13 amino acids. Trimming took 4 bases from V and 5 from J, leaving 12 bases between them. CDR1 is SGDLS, CDR2 YYNGEE, per germline. The DNA for the CDR3 is TGTGCCAGCAGCCCCCGACCCCGGGAGACCCAGTACTTC. As protein: CASSPRPRETQYF.

As to this clonotype: This clone may be a read error of a much larger clone one base away. V usage is TRBV20-1 and J usage is TRBJ2-3; the match to TRBD2 covers 9 bases. CDR1 is DFQATT, CDR2 SNEGSKA, per germline (reference sequence). This CDR3 comprises 18 residues. CDR3 sequence (DNA): TGCTGTGCTAGAGATGGCGCGGGGCGGGGGGGAAGGACAGATACGCAGTATTTT. Its protein product is CCARDGAGRGGRTDTQYF.

The chain joins TRBV11-2 to TRBJ1-2, with 9 bases that match TRBD1. This CDR3 has 15 residues. Germline V gene sequence: CDR1 SGHAT, CDR2 FQNNGV. J gave up 3 bases and V 3 bases, and 5 bases lay outside the gene matches. The DNA of the CDR3 is TGTGCCAGCAGCTTCACAGGGGGCGCGGACTATGGCTACACCTTC. Translating gives CASSFTGGADYGYTF.

This clonotype was detected many times. The V call is TRBV2, the J call TRBJ1-4; D is unclear. Germline lookup yields CDR1 SNHLY and CDR2 FYNNEI. The V and J ends lost 6 bases and 6 bases respectively, with 11 bases between them. This CDR3 is built from 13 residues. The CDR3 sequence is CASRADRDEKLFF. In nucleotides, the CDR3 is TGTGCCAGCAGAGCAGACCGGGATGAAAAACTGTTTTTT.

This clonotype occurred many times. The gene calls are TRBV12-3 or TRBV12-4 and TRBJ2-7, with 7 bases identical to TRBD1. The CDR3 consists of 13 residues. Losses at the gene ends were 6 bases for V and 3 bases for J; bases not matched to a gene: 5. This CDR3 is CASSRGQDYEQYF. The CDR3 nucleotides are TGTGCCAGCAGCCGAGGACAGGACTACGAGCAGTACTTC.

The sample holds many counts of this clonotype. The chain recombines TRBV7-2 with TRBJ1-6; possible D gene TRBD1, 5 bases. The CDR3 is 12 residues long. Trimming cost V 5 bases and J 13 bases, with 12 bases left between them. CDR1 is SGHTA and CDR2 is FQGNSA in the germline V gene. The CDR3 sequence is CASSPREPPLHF. The CDR3 DNA reads as TGTGCCAGCAGCCCCAGGGAGCCCCCCCTCCACTTT.